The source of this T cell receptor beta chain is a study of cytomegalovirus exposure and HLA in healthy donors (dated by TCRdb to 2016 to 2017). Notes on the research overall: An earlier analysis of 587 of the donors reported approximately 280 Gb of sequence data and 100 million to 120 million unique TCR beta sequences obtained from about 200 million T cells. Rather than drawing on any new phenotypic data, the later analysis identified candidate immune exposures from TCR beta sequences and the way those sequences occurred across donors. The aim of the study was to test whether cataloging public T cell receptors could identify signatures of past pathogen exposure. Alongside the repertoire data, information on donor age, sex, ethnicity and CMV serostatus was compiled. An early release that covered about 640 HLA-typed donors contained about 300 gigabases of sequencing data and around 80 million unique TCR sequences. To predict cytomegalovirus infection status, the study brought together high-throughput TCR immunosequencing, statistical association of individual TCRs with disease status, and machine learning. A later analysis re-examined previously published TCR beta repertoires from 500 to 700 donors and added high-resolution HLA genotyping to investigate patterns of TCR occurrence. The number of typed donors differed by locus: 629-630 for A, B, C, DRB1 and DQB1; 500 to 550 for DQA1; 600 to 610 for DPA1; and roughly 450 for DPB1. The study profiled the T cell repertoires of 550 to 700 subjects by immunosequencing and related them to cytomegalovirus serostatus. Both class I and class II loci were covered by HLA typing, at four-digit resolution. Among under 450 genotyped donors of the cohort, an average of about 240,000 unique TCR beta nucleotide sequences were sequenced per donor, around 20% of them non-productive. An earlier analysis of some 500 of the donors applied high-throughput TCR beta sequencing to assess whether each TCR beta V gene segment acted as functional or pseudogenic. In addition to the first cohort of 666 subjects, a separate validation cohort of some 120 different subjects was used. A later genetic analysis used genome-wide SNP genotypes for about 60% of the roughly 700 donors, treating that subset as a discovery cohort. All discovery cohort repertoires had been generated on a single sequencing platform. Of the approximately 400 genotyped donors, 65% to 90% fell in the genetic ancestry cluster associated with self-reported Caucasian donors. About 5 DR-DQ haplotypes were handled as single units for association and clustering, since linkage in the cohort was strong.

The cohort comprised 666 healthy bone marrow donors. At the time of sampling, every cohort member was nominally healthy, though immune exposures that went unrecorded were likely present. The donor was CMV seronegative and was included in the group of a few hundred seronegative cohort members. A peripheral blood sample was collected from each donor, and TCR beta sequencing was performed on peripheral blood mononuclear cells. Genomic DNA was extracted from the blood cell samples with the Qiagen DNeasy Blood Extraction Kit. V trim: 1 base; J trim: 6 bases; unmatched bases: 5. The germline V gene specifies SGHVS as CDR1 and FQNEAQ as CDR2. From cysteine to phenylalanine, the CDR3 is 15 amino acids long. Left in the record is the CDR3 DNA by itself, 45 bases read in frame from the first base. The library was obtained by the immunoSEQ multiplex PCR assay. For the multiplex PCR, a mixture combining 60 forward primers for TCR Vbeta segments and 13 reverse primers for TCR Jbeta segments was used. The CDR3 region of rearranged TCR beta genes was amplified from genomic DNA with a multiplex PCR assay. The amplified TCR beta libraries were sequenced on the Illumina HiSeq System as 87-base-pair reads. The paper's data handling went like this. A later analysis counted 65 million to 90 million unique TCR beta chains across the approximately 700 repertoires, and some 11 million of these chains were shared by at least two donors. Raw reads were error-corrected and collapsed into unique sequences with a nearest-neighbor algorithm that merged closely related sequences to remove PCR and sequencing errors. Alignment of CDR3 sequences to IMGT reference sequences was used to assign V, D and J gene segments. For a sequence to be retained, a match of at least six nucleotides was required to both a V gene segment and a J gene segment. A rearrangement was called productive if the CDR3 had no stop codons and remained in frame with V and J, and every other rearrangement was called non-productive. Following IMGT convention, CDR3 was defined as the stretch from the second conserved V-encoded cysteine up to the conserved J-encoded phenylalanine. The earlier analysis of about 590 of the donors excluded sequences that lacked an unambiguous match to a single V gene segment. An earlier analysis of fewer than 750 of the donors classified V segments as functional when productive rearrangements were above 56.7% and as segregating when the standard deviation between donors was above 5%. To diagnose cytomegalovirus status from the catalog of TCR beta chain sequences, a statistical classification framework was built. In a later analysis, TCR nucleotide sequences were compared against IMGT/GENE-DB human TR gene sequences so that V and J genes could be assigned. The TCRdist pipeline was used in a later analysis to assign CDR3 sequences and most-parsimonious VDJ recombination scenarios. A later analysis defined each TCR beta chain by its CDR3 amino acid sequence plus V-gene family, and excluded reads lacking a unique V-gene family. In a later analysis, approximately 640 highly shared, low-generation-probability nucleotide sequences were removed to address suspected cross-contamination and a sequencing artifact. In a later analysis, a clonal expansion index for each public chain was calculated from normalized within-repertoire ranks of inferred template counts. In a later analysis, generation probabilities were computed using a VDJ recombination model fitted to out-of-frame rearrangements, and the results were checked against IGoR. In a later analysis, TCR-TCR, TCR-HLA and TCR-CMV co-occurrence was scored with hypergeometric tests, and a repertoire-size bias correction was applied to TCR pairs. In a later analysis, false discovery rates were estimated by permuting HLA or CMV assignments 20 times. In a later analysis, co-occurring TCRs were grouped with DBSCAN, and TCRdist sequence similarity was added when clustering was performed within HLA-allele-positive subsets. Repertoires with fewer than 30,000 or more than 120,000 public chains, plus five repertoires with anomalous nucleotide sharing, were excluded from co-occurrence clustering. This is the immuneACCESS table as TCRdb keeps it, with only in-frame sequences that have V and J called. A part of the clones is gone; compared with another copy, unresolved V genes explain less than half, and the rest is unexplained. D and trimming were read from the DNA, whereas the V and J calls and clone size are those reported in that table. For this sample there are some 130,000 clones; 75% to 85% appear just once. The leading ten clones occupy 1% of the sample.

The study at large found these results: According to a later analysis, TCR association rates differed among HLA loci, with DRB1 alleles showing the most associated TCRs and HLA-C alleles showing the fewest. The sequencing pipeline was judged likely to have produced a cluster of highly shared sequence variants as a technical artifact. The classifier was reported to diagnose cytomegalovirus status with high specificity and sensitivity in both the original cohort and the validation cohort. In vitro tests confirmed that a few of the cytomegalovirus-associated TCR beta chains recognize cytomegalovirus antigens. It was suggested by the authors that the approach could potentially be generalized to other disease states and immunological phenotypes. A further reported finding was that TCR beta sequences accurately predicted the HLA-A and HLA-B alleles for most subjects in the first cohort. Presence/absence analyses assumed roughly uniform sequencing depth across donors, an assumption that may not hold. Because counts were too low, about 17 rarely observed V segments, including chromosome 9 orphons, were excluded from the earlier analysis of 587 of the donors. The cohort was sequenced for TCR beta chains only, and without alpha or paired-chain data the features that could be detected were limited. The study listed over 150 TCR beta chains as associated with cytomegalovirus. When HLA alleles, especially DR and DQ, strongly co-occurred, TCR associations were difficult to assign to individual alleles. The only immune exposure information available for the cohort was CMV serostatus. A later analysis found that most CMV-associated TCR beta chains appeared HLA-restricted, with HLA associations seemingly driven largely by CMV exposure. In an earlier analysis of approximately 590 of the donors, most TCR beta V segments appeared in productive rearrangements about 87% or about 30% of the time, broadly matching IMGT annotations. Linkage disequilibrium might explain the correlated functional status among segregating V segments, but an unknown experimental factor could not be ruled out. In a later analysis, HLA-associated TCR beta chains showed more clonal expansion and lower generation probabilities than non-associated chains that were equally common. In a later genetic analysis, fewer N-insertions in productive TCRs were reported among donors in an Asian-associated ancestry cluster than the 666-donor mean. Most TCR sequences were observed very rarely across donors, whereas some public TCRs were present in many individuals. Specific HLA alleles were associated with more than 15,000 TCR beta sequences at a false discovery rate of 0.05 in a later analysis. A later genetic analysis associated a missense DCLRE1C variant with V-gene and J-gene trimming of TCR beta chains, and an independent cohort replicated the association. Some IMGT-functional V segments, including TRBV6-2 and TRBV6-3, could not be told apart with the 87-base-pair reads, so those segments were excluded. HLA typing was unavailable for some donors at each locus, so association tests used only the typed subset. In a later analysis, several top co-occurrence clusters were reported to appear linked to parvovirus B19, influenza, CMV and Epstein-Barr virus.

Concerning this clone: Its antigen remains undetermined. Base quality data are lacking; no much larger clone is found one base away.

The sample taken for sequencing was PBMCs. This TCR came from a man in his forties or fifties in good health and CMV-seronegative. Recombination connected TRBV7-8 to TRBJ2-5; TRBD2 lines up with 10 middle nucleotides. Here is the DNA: TGTGCCAGCAGCTTAGGAGCGGGAGGGTTAAAGACCCAGTACTTC. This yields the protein CASSLGAGGLKTQYF.